The 16 T cell receptor beta chains below come from one sample, sequenced in a study of shared clonotypes between healthy human individuals (dated by TCRdb to between 2020 and 2021). CD8 naive samples consisted of CD45RO-negative cells that were positively selected for CCR7, yielding a CD45RA+CCR7+ population without TemRA cells. The library was produced with the immunoSEQ multiplex PCR assay. The source is immuneACCESS, and TCRdb retained only in-frame sequences with V and J called. Part of the clones is not carried over; for the studies checked, unresolved V genes explain less than half of this, and the remainder is unexplained. The sample table records 750,000 to 1,000,000 clones; 80% to 95% of these occur just once. The ten largest clones take up around 24% of the sample. The sequencing input was naive CD8+ T cells sorted from blood. The sample's cell subset or site label, in plain terms: CD45RA+CCR7+. The receptors come from a man between 25 and 39 years old in good health.

V and J are TRBV5-4 and TRBJ2-2, with D unresolved. Trimming pared 4 bases from V and 6 bases from J, leaving 7 bases between. The CDR3 sequence is 12 residues long. From germline, CDR1 is SGHNT and CDR2 YYREEE (reference sequence). The CDR3 sequence: CASSLDPGELFF. CDR3 DNA sequence: TGTGCCAGCAGCCTGGACCCCGGGGAGCTGTTTTTT.

The chain has TRBV7-9 and TRBJ2-3; D may be TRBD2 (5 bases). Germline V gene lookup returns CDR1 SEHNR and CDR2 FQNEAQ (reference sequence). V was trimmed by 3 bases and J by 9 bases, leaving 10 bases between them. The CDR3 sequence is 12 residues long. Here the CDR3 DNA reads TGTGCCAGCAGCTTTTCACCGGGGACGCAGTATTTT. Its translation is CASSFSPGTQYF.

J is TRBJ1-5 and V is TRBV28; 9 nucleotides agree with TRBD1. CDR1 MDHEN and CDR2 SYDVKM come from the germline V gene. The ends lost 6 bases at V and 0 bases at J; junction bases unmatched: 12. The CDR3 is 18 amino acids. The CDR3 nucleotides read TGTGCCAGCAGCTTTCGAGACAGGGGGATGTATAGCAATCAGCCCCAGCATTTT. Its translation: CASSFRDRGMYSNQPQHF.

V gene TRBV5-1 combines with J gene TRBJ2-3; TRBD2 matches 7 bases. V dropped 2 bases and J dropped 3; count of bases not matched to a gene: 6. Germline CDR1 is SGHRS and CDR2 is YFSETQ. The length of the CDR3 is 15 residues. The CDR3 loop reads CASSFAGAVTDTQYF. The DNA for the CDR3 is TGCGCCAGCAGCTTCGCGGGAGCTGTGACAGATACGCAGTATTTT. The variable domain in full, completed from reference TRBV5-1 and TRBJ2-3, reads KAGVTQTPRYLIKTRGQQVTLSCSPISGHRSVSWYQQTPGQGLQFLFEYFSETQRNKGNFPGRFSGRQFSNSRSEMNVSTLELGDSALYLCASSFAGAVTDTQYFGPGTRLTVL.

The CDR3 sequence: CASSFYLSGGSEKLFF. CDR3 DNA: TGCGCCAGCAGCTTTTACTTGTCAGGGGGGTCTGAAAAACTGTTTTTT. This chain joins TRBV5-1 and TRBJ1-4; TRBD1 matches at 7 bases. V was clipped by 2 bases and J by 7 bases; unmatched bases: 11. In germline, CDR1 is SGHRS, CDR2 YFSETQ. The CDR3 length is 16 residues. Variable domain in full (rest from reference TRBV5-1 and TRBJ1-4): KAGVTQTPRYLIKTRGQQVTLSCSPISGHRSVSWYQQTPGQGLQFLFEYFSETQRNKGNFPGRFSGRQFSNSRSEMNVSTLELGDSALYLCASSFYLSGGSEKLFFGSGTQLSVL.

For this clone: Other DNA sequences from this sample encode an identical CDR3 as well. This chain connects TRBV6-1 to TRBJ2-5; D remains unclear. V was clipped by 3 bases and J by 5 bases, with 4 bases between them. The CDR3 length is 11 residues. Germline V CDR1 and CDR2: MNHNS, SASEGT. The CDR3 loop reads CASSEGETQYF. In DNA form, the CDR3 reads TGTGCCAGCAGTGAGGGGGAGACCCAGTACTTC.

The gene calls are TRBV6-1 and TRBJ2-7; the match to TRBD1 covers 10 bases. Germline V CDR1 and CDR2: MNHNS, SASEGT. The V and J ends lost 4 bases and 2 bases, in that order; junction bases with no gene match: 2. This CDR3 has 14 amino acids. CDR3 DNA sequence: TGTGCCAGCAGTGTAGGGACAGGGGCCTACGAGCAGTACTTC. Protein sequence: CASSVGTGAYEQYF.

The chain joins TRBV7-9 to TRBJ2-1, with D possibly being TRBD1 (6 bases). V lost 4 bases to trimming and J lost 7 bases, with 11 bases between them. This CDR3 region has 13 residues. CDR1 and CDR2 from the germline V gene are SEHNR and FQNEAQ (reference sequence). The CDR3 DNA sequence: TGTGCCAGCAGCTCCGAACAGGGTAATGAGCAGTTCTTC. Its translation is CASSSEQGNEQFF.

The chain recombines TRBV18 with TRBJ2-5; D may be TRBD1 or TRBD2 (5 bases each). The V end lost 3 bases, the J end lost 5 bases, and 16 bases lay between the germline ends. The germline V gene encodes CDR1 KGHSH and CDR2 LQKENI. CDR3 length: 15 amino acids. In DNA, the CDR3 is TGTGCCAGCTCACCCCCTTTGGGAGAGGGGGAGACCCAGTACTTC. It encodes CASSPPLGEGETQYF.

This rearrangement joins TRBV5-1 to TRBJ1-1; D is ambiguous. The V and J ends lost 4 bases and 5 bases respectively, with 18 bases between them. In germline, CDR1 is SGHRS, CDR2 YFSETQ. The CDR3 has 15 amino acids. CDR3 in amino acids: CASSHTGPLGTEAFF. The DNA of the CDR3 is TGCGCCAGCAGCCATACCGGACCATTAGGGACTGAAGCTTTCTTT. The whole variable domain, filled in from reference TRBV5-1 and TRBJ1-1, reads KAGVTQTPRYLIKTRGQQVTLSCSPISGHRSVSWYQQTPGQGLQFLFEYFSETQRNKGNFPGRFSGRQFSNSRSEMNVSTLELGDSALYLCASSHTGPLGTEAFFGQGTRLTVV.

V usage is TRBV2 and J usage is TRBJ2-7; 7 nucleotides match TRBD1. This CDR3 spans 16 amino acids. Germline CDR1 and CDR2: SNHLY and FYNNEI. J gave up 2 bases and V 5 bases, and 12 bases lay outside the gene matches. CDR3 nucleotide sequence: TGTGCCAGCAGTCTCACCCACCAGACAGGGACCTACGAGCAGTACTTC. It yields the protein CASSLTHQTGTYEQYF.

This chain connects TRBV11-2 to TRBJ2-7; no firm D call. The CDR3 runs 11 residues. The ends were cut back, 5 bases at V and 3 bases at J, with 5 bases in the middle. Germline CDR1 SGHAT, CDR2 FQNNGV. This CDR3 reads CASSLYYEQYF. The CDR3, as DNA: TGTGCCAGCAGCCTTTACTACGAGCAGTACTTC.

The V call is TRBV11-2, the J call TRBJ2-2; D is ambiguous. The CDR3 is 13 amino acids. Germline CDR1 reads SGHAT; CDR2 reads FQNNGV. V was shortened by 6 bases and J by 0 bases, with 5 bases between the two germline ends. This chain's CDR3 is CASRTPNTGELFF. The CDR3 DNA reads TGTGCCAGCAGAACACCGAACACCGGGGAGCTGTTTTTT.

Only a few counts were recorded for this clone. CDR3 loop: CASGGSAGANVLTF. The DNA for the CDR3 is TGTGCCAGCGGAGGGTCGGCGGGGGCCAACGTCCTGACTTTC. The V call is TRBV7-8, the J call TRBJ2-6; possibly TRBD2 for D (6 bases). Germline assignment: CDR1 SGHVS and CDR2 FQNEAQ. V lost 8 bases and J lost 4, with 12 bases in between. The CDR3 runs 14 residues.

This rearrangement joins TRBV5-6 to TRBJ2-7, with 7 positions matching TRBD1. Looked up from germline, CDR1 is SGHDT and CDR2 is YYEEEE. The junction had 11 bases not matched to a gene; V was cut back by 3 bases and J by 2 bases. This CDR3 is 16 amino acids long. DNA for the CDR3: TGTGCCAGCAGCTCTAACCCCGGGACAGCCACCTACGAGCAGTACTTC. This gives the protein CASSSNPGTATYEQYF.

This sequence joins TRBV28 and TRBJ1-5, with D unclear. The CDR3 has 13 residues. The germline V gene has CDR1 MDHEN and CDR2 SYDVKM. Trimming took 1 base from V and 7 from J, leaving 8 bases between them. The CDR3 loop reads CASSLFLGQPQHF. CDR3 sequence (DNA): TGTGCCAGCAGTTTATTTTTGGGGCAGCCCCAGCATTTT.